This paragraph covers one T cell receptor beta chain sequence. These data originate in a study of blood T cell repertoires in COVID-19. This table comes from immunoSEQ multiplex PCR, and its TCRdb copy is limited to in-frame clones, with some not included. The data contain some 90,000 clones, approximately 80% of them singletons. The receptor was isolated from a human donor in a cohort sampled during active COVID-19. The specimen was peripheral blood.

The CDR3 DNA is TGTGCCACCAGGTCAAGGGGGCAGTTGAAAGATACGCAGTATTTT. It encodes CATRSRGQLKDTQYF. The chain is built from TRBV28 and TRBJ2-3; 7 nucleotides line up with TRBD1. V gave up 10 bases and J gave up 5 bases; unmatched junction bases: 15. Germline V CDR1 and CDR2: MDHEN, SYDVKM. The CDR3 has 15 amino acids. The entire variable domain, with the rest obtained from reference TRBV28 and TRBJ2-3, is as follows: DVKVTQSSRYLVKRTGEKVFLECVQDMDHENMFWYRQDPGLGLRLIYFSYDVKMKEKGDIPEGYSVSREKKERFSLILESASTNQTSMYLCATRSRGQLKDTQYFGPGTRLTVL.